One sample yielded the 21 T cell receptor beta chains listed below, sequenced in a study of response to subunit inactivated influenza vaccine. TCRdb analysed the RT-PCR reads with MiXCR anew, one entry per CDR3 protein. The repertoire holds under 200,000 distinct CDR3 sequences, with roughly a tenth as singletons. The source material was non-naive T cells sorted from PBMCs, sampled roughly 47 days after vaccination. All receptors come from a man aged 50 to 60 who received an inactivated influenza vaccine.

This clonotype was detected a few times. This chain joins TRBV30 and TRBJ1-5, with D tentatively TRBD1 (6 bases). Trimming removed 2 bases from V and 8 bases from J, with 13 bases in between. The V gene's germline CDR1 is GTSNPN and CDR2 SVGIG (reference sequence). CDR3 size: 13 residues. This CDR3 reads CAWSTGGTEPQHF. DNA of the CDR3: TGTGCCTGGAGTACGGGGGGCACGGAGCCCCAGCATTTT. Full variable domain (remainder filled in from reference TRBV30 and TRBJ1-5): SQTIHQWPATLVQPVGSPLSLECTVEGTSNPNLYWYRQAAGRGLQLLFYSVGIGQISSEVPQNLSASRPQDRQFILSSKKLLLSDSGFYLCAWSTGGTEPQHFGDGTRLSIL.

This clonotype was recorded at least ten times. The chain employs TRBV4-3 and TRBJ2-7; 9 bases line up with TRBD1. The CDR3 is 14 residues long. In germline, CDR1 is LGHNA, CDR2 YSLEER. The V segment lost 5 bases and the J segment 0 bases; nucleotides outside the gene matches: 2. This chain's CDR3 is CASSRDRVSYEQYF. The CDR3 nucleotides are TGCGCCAGCAGCAGGGACAGGGTCTCCTACGAGCAGTACTTC.

This clonotype has only a few counts. The chain links TRBV20-1 to TRBJ1-1, with unresolved D. The CDR3 contains 13 residues. V shed 4 bases and J shed 0 bases, with 9 bases lying between them. Germline CDR1 reads DFQATT; CDR2 reads SNEGSKA (reference sequence). The CDR3 spells CSAKVGVNTEAFF. CDR3 DNA sequence: TGCAGTGCTAAGGTTGGGGTGAACACTGAAGCTTTCTTT.

This clonotype was seen more than once but under ten times. The CDR3 nucleotides are TGTGCCAGCAGTGAAGCACAGGTATATCAGCCCCAGCATTTT. This codes for CASSEAQVYQPQHF. The V call is TRBV6-1, the J call TRBJ1-5; D might be TRBD1 (5 bases). The CDR3 is 14 amino acids. Per germline, CDR1 MNHNS and CDR2 SASEGT. Trimming pared 0 bases from V and 5 bases from J, leaving 8 bases between.

This clonotype was seen at least ten times. The chain has TRBV7-2 and TRBJ2-7; 7 nucleotides agree with TRBD2. CDR1 is SGHTA and CDR2 is FQGNSA in the germline V gene. CDR3 size: 14 residues. V lost 2 bases to trimming and J lost 6 bases; unmatched junction nucleotides: 7. The CDR3 reads CASSLRGRAGEQYF. The CDR3 bases are TGTGCCAGCAGCTTACGTGGGAGGGCCGGCGAGCAGTACTTC.

This chain uses TRBV10-3 with TRBJ2-5; D gene unclear. V was trimmed by 3 bases and J by 6 bases, leaving 14 bases between them. The CDR3 is 14 amino acids. Looked up from germline, CDR1 is ENHRY and CDR2 is SYGVKD. DNA of the CDR3: TGTGCCATCAGTGAAGAATCCAATCAGAAGACCCAGTACTTC. Amino acids: CAISEESNQKTQYF.

This clonotype was counted ten times or more. The chain is built from TRBV4-1 and TRBJ2-6; TRBD2 aligns across 10 bases. Unmatched junction bases numbered 11, after V lost 0 bases and J lost 0 bases. This CDR3 is built from 21 residues. Germline V lookup: CDR1 MGHRA, CDR2 YSYEKL. The CDR3 coding sequence is TGCGCCAGCAGCCAAGAGTTAGCGGGGGGACTATCTCGCTCTGGGGCCAACGTCCTGACTTTC. This encodes CASSQELAGGLSRSGANVLTF.

There are a few counts of this clonotype. The chain uses TRBV4-3 and TRBJ2-1; D is uncertain. Looked up from germline, CDR1 is LGHNA and CDR2 is YSLEER. The V and J ends lost 0 bases and 2 bases respectively, with 8 bases between them. The CDR3 length is 15 residues. The CDR3 spells CASSQDRWAYNEQFF. The DNA for the CDR3 is TGCGCCAGCAGCCAAGATAGGTGGGCCTACAATGAGCAGTTCTTC.

The chain couples TRBV11-3 to TRBJ2-2, with TRBD2 identical over 8 bases. Looked up from germline, CDR1 is SGHNT and CDR2 is YENEEA. Losses at the gene ends were 6 bases for V and 5 bases for J; bases not matched to a gene: 8. CDR3 length equals 15 residues. The DNA for the CDR3 is TGTGCCAGCAGTTCAACCGGGACTAGAACCGGGGAGCTGTTTTTT. Translation: CASSSTGTRTGELFF.

There are a few counts of this clonotype. The rearrangement links TRBV15 to TRBJ1-6, with D maybe TRBD1 (6 bases). This CDR3 is built from 16 residues. Germline CDR1 reads LNHNV; CDR2 reads YYDKDF (reference sequence). V was clipped by 2 bases and J by 5 bases, with 13 bases between them. The CDR3 protein is CATSRMIGQNNSPLHF. The CDR3 DNA is TGTGCCACCAGCAGAATGATCGGACAGAATAATTCACCCCTCCACTTT.

This clonotype was seen repeatedly, ten times or more. The rearrangement links TRBV5-1 to TRBJ2-3; TRBD2 might be the D (6 bases). Trimming shortened V by 5 bases and J by 4 bases, and 20 bases separated the two germline ends. The germline CDR1 and CDR2 sequences are SGHRS and YFSETQ. CDR3 length: 16 residues. DNA for the CDR3: TGCGCCAGCAGGCGGCGAGTAGCGGAGGGGCCAGATACGCAGTATTTT. Protein: CASRRRVAEGPDTQYF.

The chain combines TRBV10-3 with TRBJ2-2; unclear D gene. CDR3 length: 11 amino acids. Germline CDR1 ENHRY, CDR2 SYGVKD. V lost 10 bases and J 2 bases, leaving 5 bases between the germline ends. Written as DNA, the CDR3 is TGTGCCACTAGAAACACCGGGGAGCTGTTTTTT. Protein sequence: CATRNTGELFF.

In its sample, this clonotype was seen many times. The chain joins TRBV27 to TRBJ2-4; 9 nucleotides match TRBD1. The germline V gene encodes CDR1 MNHEY and CDR2 SMNVEV (reference sequence). The CDR3 is 13 amino acids. The junction had 3 bases not matched to a gene; V was cut back by 3 bases and J by 9 bases. The CDR3: CASSFRDRAIQYF. Written as DNA, the CDR3 is TGTGCCAGCAGTTTCCGGGACAGGGCCATTCAGTACTTC.

J is TRBJ1-1 and V is TRBV7-2; D is unclear. The V and J ends lost 0 bases and 3 bases respectively, with 11 bases between them. There are 15 residues in the CDR3. Per the germline V gene, CDR1 is SGHTA and CDR2 is FQGNSA. The CDR3 spells CASSLARLEDTEAFF. The DNA of the CDR3 is TGTGCCAGCAGCTTAGCTCGCTTAGAGGACACTGAAGCTTTCTTT.

The V and J genes are TRBV7-9 and TRBJ1-1, with a tentative D call TRBD1 (6 bases). CDR1 SEHNR and CDR2 FQNEAQ come from the germline V gene (reference sequence). The CDR3 totals 14 residues. The V gene lost 1 base and the J gene lost 6 bases, with 12 bases spanning the gap. For the CDR3, the DNA is TGTGCCAGCAGCTTAGGGGCAGGGGTTGCTGAAGCTTTCTTT. It specifies CASSLGAGVAEAFF.

As DNA, the CDR3 is TGTGCCAGCCTCCAGGGACGTCGGAACACCGGGGAGCTGTTTTTT. Translated, it gives CASLQGRRNTGELFF. The gene calls are TRBV18 and TRBJ2-2; D possibly matches TRBD1 or TRBD2 (5 bases each). Between the trimmed V and J ends, which lost 8 bases and 1 base, there was a span of 14 bases. This CDR3 contains 15 residues. Germline V gene sequence: CDR1 KGHSH, CDR2 LQKENI.

The chain has TRBV6-1 and TRBJ1-6; 9 bases are shared with TRBD1. The trim removed 8 bases at V and 2 bases at J, leaving 4 bases unmatched. The CDR3 sequence is 15 residues long. CDR1 and CDR2 from the germline V gene are MNHNS and SASEGT. The DNA for the CDR3 is TGTGCCAGCGGGACAGGGAACACCTATAATTCACCCCTCCACTTT. Protein: CASGTGNTYNSPLHF.

This clonotype was observed a few times. The rearrangement uses TRBV7-2 and TRBJ1-1; D remains unclear. The CDR3 covers 14 residues. Germline V CDR1 and CDR2: SGHTA, FQGNSA. V lost 0 bases and J 5 bases, leaving 10 bases between the germline ends. CDR3 region: CASSLAWGLTEAFF. As DNA, the CDR3 is TGTGCCAGCAGCTTAGCGTGGGGTTTAACTGAAGCTTTCTTT.

This clonotype showed up many times. This chain joins TRBV11-3 and TRBJ1-3; TRBD1 matches 10 bases. The CDR3 sequence is 20 residues long. Germline-derived CDR1 and CDR2 are SGHNT and YENEEA. The junction had 15 bases not matched to a gene; V was cut back by 4 bases and J by 0 bases. The chain's CDR3 is CASSYPGQGPRRSSGNTIYF. CDR3 bases: TGTGCCAGCAGCTACCCGGGACAGGGGCCGAGAAGAAGCTCTGGAAACACCATATATTTT.

This clonotype has a handful of counts. V gene TRBV6-1 combines with J gene TRBJ1-6; TRBD1 matches at 9 bases. This CDR3 is built from 14 residues. Trimming at V came to 5 bases and at J to 8 bases, leaving 4 bases not matched to a gene. Germline CDR1 reads MNHNS; CDR2 reads SASEGT. CDR3 region: CASSTGQGYSPLHF. The DNA of the CDR3 is TGTGCCAGCAGTACGGGACAGGGATATTCACCCCTCCACTTT.

This clonotype has a handful of counts. Written as DNA, the CDR3 is TGTGCCAGCAGCAAAAGGGACGGGAGCTACGAGCAGTACTTC. It encodes CASSKRDGSYEQYF. The rearrangement uses TRBV11-2 and TRBJ2-7, with D perhaps matching TRBD2 (6 bases). The germline V gene has CDR1 SGHAT and CDR2 FQNNGV. Trimming pared 5 bases from V and 3 bases from J, leaving 14 bases between. The CDR3 runs 14 residues.